The 12 T cell receptor beta chains below all came from one sample that was sequenced in a study of T-cell memory formation after mild COVID-19. Via MiXCR, TCRdb re-called the 5' RACE reads, giving one row per CDR3 protein. This table holds a few hundred thousand distinct CDR3 sequences, 19% found once. Source material: PBMCs or a T cell subset sorted from them (not recorded which). These TCRs come from a man aged 18 to 30 who had mild COVID-19 (a few samples of this study predate the infection). Cell type and time point are not known.

The J gene is TRBJ1-6, the V gene TRBV9; maybe TRBD1 (6 bases). Germline V gene data show CDR1 as SGDLS and CDR2 as YYNGEE. CDR3 length: 13 amino acids. Trimming pared 3 bases from V and 9 bases from J, leaving 10 bases between. The DNA for the CDR3 is TGTGCCAGCAGCGAAGGGGGGGGTTCACCCCTCCACTTT. Its translation: CASSEGGGSPLHF.

The V gene is TRBV5-1, the J gene TRBJ1-2; unclear D gene. The V gene lost 1 base and the J gene lost 6 bases, with 10 bases spanning the gap. The CDR3 covers 13 residues. Germline CDR1 reads SGHRS; CDR2 reads YFSETQ. CDR3 DNA sequence: TGCGCCAGCAGCTTGCCGGACGGGGATGGCTACACCTTC. Protein sequence: CASSLPDGDGYTF.

In this sample, this clonotype turned up a few times. J is TRBJ2-4 and V is TRBV7-8, with no clear D. V dropped 3 bases and J dropped 0 bases, with 15 bases sitting between them. The CDR3 covers 17 residues. CDR1 SGHVS and CDR2 FQNEAQ come from the germline V gene. The CDR3 DNA sequence: TGTGCCAGCAGCTTGGATGTAGACCTTCTAGCCAAAAACATTCAGTACTTC. It specifies CASSLDVDLLAKNIQYF.

This chain uses TRBV24-1 with TRBJ2-7; D ambiguous. The V gene's germline CDR1 is KGHDR and CDR2 SFDVKD. CDR3 length: 11 residues. V was clipped by 1 base and J by 5 bases, with 2 bases between them. CDR3 sequence reads: CATSDFHEQYV. CDR3 sequence (DNA): TGTGCCACCAGTGATTTCCACGAGCAGTACGTC.

The chain recombines TRBV6-5 with TRBJ1-4; D may be TRBD1 (6 bases). Trimming shortened V by 1 base and J by 8 bases, and 14 bases separated the two germline ends. CDR3 size: 15 residues. In germline, CDR1 is MNHEY, CDR2 SVGAGI. Here the CDR3 reads CASSYYGTLGEKLFF. In nucleotides, the CDR3 is TGTGCCAGCAGTTACTACGGGACACTGGGGGAAAAACTGTTTTTT.

The chain couples TRBV12-3 or TRBV12-4 to TRBJ1-5, with 10 positions matching TRBD1. Trimming took 3 bases from V and 7 from J; bases not matched to a gene: 3. CDR3 length equals 14 residues. The CDR3 loop is CASSLGTGAQPQHF. The CDR3 nucleotides read TGTGCCAGCAGTTTGGGGACAGGGGCCCAGCCCCAGCATTTT.

J is TRBJ2-3 and V is TRBV4-3, with 8 bases lining up with TRBD2. Germline V gene lookup returns CDR1 LGHNA and CDR2 YSLEER. The CDR3 length is 16 residues. V shed 0 bases and J 6 bases; nucleotides not matched to a gene: 8. The CDR3 loop is CASSQDTSGGRDTQYF. CDR3 bases: TGCGCCAGCAGCCAAGACACGAGCGGGGGAAGGGATACGCAGTATTTT.

The chain links TRBV7-3 to TRBJ2-2; the match to TRBD2 covers 8 bases. This CDR3 comprises 16 residues. Germline CDR1 reads SGHTA; CDR2 reads FQGTGA. V gave up 0 bases and J gave up 3 bases; unmatched junction bases: 3. CDR3 DNA: TGTGCCAGCAGCTTAACTCCGGGGGGGTACACCGGGGAGCTGTTTTTT. Translated, it gives CASSLTPGGYTGELFF.

This clonotype showed up just a few times. The V call is TRBV5-1, the J call TRBJ2-7; D remains ambiguous. Germline assignment: CDR1 SGHRS and CDR2 YFSETQ. Trimming took off 1 base at V and 2 bases at J, with 10 bases between the two ends. The CDR3 runs to 14 residues. CDR3 amino acids: CASSLNPGPYEQYF. The CDR3 nucleotides are TGCGCCAGCAGCTTGAACCCAGGCCCCTACGAGCAGTACTTC. Complete variable domain (other parts from reference TRBV5-1 and TRBJ2-7): KAGVTQTPRYLIKTRGQQVTLSCSPISGHRSVSWYQQTPGQGLQFLFEYFSETQRNKGNFPGRFSGRQFSNSRSEMNVSTLELGDSALYLCASSLNPGPYEQYFGPGTRLTVT.

This clonotype was observed a few times. The chain is built from TRBV7-2 and TRBJ2-2; no definite D call. Trimming left V 10 bases short and J 7 bases short, with 13 bases between. CDR1 is SGHTA, CDR2 FQGNSA, per germline. The CDR3 loop spans 12 amino acids. This CDR3 is CAIALGFGELFF. The CDR3 bases are TGTGCCATCGCACTGGGGTTCGGGGAGCTGTTTTTT.

This clonotype was seen a handful of times. The chain links TRBV5-1 to TRBJ2-3, with a possible D match to TRBD1 (5 bases). Between the trimmed V and J ends, which lost 1 base and 5 bases, there was a span of 17 bases. This CDR3 contains 16 residues. Germline CDR1 reads SGHRS; CDR2 reads YFSETQ. The CDR3 DNA reads TGCGCCAGCAGCTTGTGGTTTAGACAGTCAATAGATACGCAGTATTTT. Translating it yields CASSLWFRQSIDTQYF.

The chain employs TRBV5-1 and TRBJ2-5, with D possibly TRBD2 on 5 matching bases. The CDR3 loop spans 14 amino acids. Germline values: CDR1 SGHRS, CDR2 YFSETQ. V lost 3 bases and J lost 5, with 14 bases in between. As DNA, the CDR3 is TGCGCCAGCAGCTCCTCTCCTGGGAGTGAGACCCAGTACTTC. Translating it yields CASSSSPGSETQYF.